This T cell receptor (beta chain) was obtained from a study of shared clonotypes between healthy human individuals. This table comes from immunoSEQ multiplex PCR, and its TCRdb copy is limited to in-frame clones, with some not included. Of about 2 million clones in the sample, 85% to 95% were seen once. Positive CCR7 selection of CD45RO-negative cells yielded the naive CD8 cells, and terminally differentiated effector memory CD45RA+ cells were excluded. Trimming left V 4 bases short and J 1 base short, with 15 bases between. This CDR3 spans 15 amino acids. Germline lookup yields CDR1 SQVTM and CDR2 ANQGSEA.

The TCR originated in a man aged 18-30 years in good health. What was sequenced was naive CD8+ T cells sorted from blood. The chain combines TRBV29-1 with TRBJ2-3, with D maybe TRBD2 (6 bases). DNA of the CDR3: TGCAGCGTTGTGGGGAGGTTGGAGGGCACAGATACGCAGTATTTT. Its translation: CSVVGRLEGTDTQYF.